This entry concerns a single T cell receptor (beta chain). The antigen is unknown. V dropped 0 bases and J dropped 1 base, with 5 bases sitting between them. The CDR3 has 14 residues. From germline, CDR1 is SGHTA and CDR2 FQGTGA. This record belongs to a study of cytomegalovirus exposure and HLA in healthy donors. Study conclusions and caveats: Earlier analysis yielded a pattern in which most TCR beta V segments were productive about 87% or about 30% of the time.

Researchers ran the PCR with 60 Vbeta and 13 Jbeta primers. Using immunoSEQ multiplex PCR, the repertoire was profiled, and TCRdb retains in-frame clones only, with some absent. Of roughly 100,000 clones listed, 70% to 80% are singletons. The sequence came from a man younger than 40 in good health and CMV-seronegative. The sequencing input was PBMCs. The chain carries TRBV7-3 and TRBJ2-3; D perhaps matches TRBD2 (5 bases). Written as DNA, the CDR3 is TGTGCCAGCAGCTTAACTAGCGGCACAGATACGCAGTATTTT. The encoded protein is CASSLTSGTDTQYF. Full variable domain (missing parts from reference TRBV7-3 and TRBJ2-3): GAGVSQTPSNKVTEKGKYVELRCDPISGHTALYWYRQSLGQGPEFLIYFQGTGAADDSGLPNDRFFAVRPEGSVSTLKIQRTERGDSAVYLCASSLTSGTDTQYFGPGTRLTVL.